Below, 10 T cell receptor beta chains from the same sample are listed, as sequenced in a study of T cells in localized non-small cell lung cancer. This table comes from immunoSEQ multiplex PCR, and its TCRdb copy is limited to in-frame clones, with some not included. The sample holds approximately 3,000 clones; over 35% are singletons and the top ten take 7.5% to 9.5%. Sequences were derived from normal lung tissue next to the tumor, sampled before any cancer treatment. These TCRs come from a woman aged 35-70 years with stage I lung adenocarcinoma.

A few counts support this clone. The rearrangement joins TRBV28 to TRBJ1-1; 8 bases map to TRBD1. This CDR3 region has 15 residues. Germline V gives CDR1 MDHEN, CDR2 SYDVKM. The ends lost 6 bases at V and 1 base at J; junction bases unmatched: 7. Here the CDR3 reads CASRYLGTGNTEAFF. The CDR3 DNA reads TGTGCCAGCAGATATCTTGGGACAGGGAACACTGAAGCTTTCTTT.

The J gene is TRBJ2-7, the V gene TRBV28; D unclear. V lost 5 bases and J lost 3, with 20 bases in between. The CDR3 has 16 residues. The V gene's germline CDR1 is MDHEN and CDR2 SYDVKM. In DNA form, the CDR3 reads TGTGCCAGCAGTCTACTTGGGTTCGGTCAAAGCTACGAGCAGTACTTC. Its protein product is CASSLLGFGQSYEQYF.

The V gene is TRBV19, the J gene TRBJ1-1, with 9 bases lining up with TRBD1. The CDR3 runs to 14 residues. V was pared by 5 bases and J by 8 bases, with 9 bases of the junction left unmatched. Germline CDR1 and CDR2: LNHDA and SQIVND (reference sequence). DNA of the CDR3: TGTGCCAGTAGTCCGGGACAGGGACAGGCCGAAGCTTTCTTT. It codes for CASSPGQGQAEAFF.

Judged by abundance, this clone is medium-sized (0.01 to 0.1%). The chain uses TRBV11-3 and TRBJ2-1; TRBD2 might be the D (5 bases). The CDR3 loop spans 15 amino acids. Germline V gene data show CDR1 as SGHNT and CDR2 as YENEEA. Between the trimmed V and J ends, which lost 1 base and 0 bases, there was a span of 7 bases. In nucleotides, the CDR3 is TGTGCCAGCAGCTTAGGGACTTTCTCCTACAATGAGCAGTTCTTC. Its protein product is CASSLGTFSYNEQFF.

The chain is built from TRBV18 and TRBJ2-2; tentatively, D is TRBD1 (6 bases). Germline values: CDR1 KGHSH, CDR2 LQKENI. V lost 3 bases and J 1 base, leaving 6 bases between the germline ends. This CDR3 is built from 14 residues. CDR3 protein: CASSPGQNTGELFF. The CDR3 region has the DNA TGTGCCAGCTCACCGGGACAGAACACCGGGGAGCTGTTTTTT.

This chain connects TRBV6-8 to TRBJ2-7; 10 bases line up with TRBD1. Germline CDR1 MNHGY, CDR2 SAAAGT. The CDR3 is 14 amino acids. Trimming cost V 6 bases and J 7 bases; bases outside gene matches: 9. The CDR3 coding sequence is TGTGCCAGCAGACTCGACAGGGGGCTAGGGGAGCAGTACTTC. Encoded protein: CASRLDRGLGEQYF.

This clone has a handful of counts. V gene TRBV28 combines with J gene TRBJ1-1; TRBD1 aligns across 7 bases. This CDR3 has 13 amino acids. Germline CDR1 MDHEN, CDR2 SYDVKM. Trimming took 6 bases from V and 0 from J; bases not matched to a gene: 1. The CDR3 coding sequence is TGTGCCAGCAGGGGACAGATGAACACTGAAGCTTTCTTT. Encoded protein: CASRGQMNTEAFF.

The V gene is TRBV29-1, the J gene TRBJ1-2; D is perhaps TRBD1 (6 bases). Per the germline V gene, CDR1 is SQVTM and CDR2 is ANQGSEA. V dropped 4 bases and J dropped 3 bases, with 18 bases sitting between them. The CDR3 contains 15 residues. The CDR3 nucleotides read TGCAGCGTTGGCCACCCGAAACAGGGTTACTATGGCTACACCTTC. Translated, it gives CSVGHPKQGYYGYTF.

This rearrangement joins TRBV19 to TRBJ2-1; no definite D call. CDR3 size: 13 residues. The ends were cut back, 1 base at V and 3 bases at J, with 4 bases in the middle. Germline V gene sequence: CDR1 LNHDA, CDR2 SQIVND (reference sequence). The chain's CDR3 is CASSIAVYNEQFF. CDR3 nucleotide sequence: TGTGCCAGTAGTATAGCCGTCTACAATGAGCAGTTCTTC.

By sample share, this clone is medium-sized. The chain employs TRBV4-1 and TRBJ2-7, with D maybe TRBD2 (6 bases). The CDR3 is 14 residues long. Germline V gives CDR1 MGHRA, CDR2 YSYEKL. The V end lost 2 bases, the J end lost 8 bases, and 16 bases lay between the germline ends. The CDR3 nucleotides read TGCGCCAGCAGCCAACAGTCGGGGGTGGGACAGCAGTACTTC. Translation gives CASSQQSGVGQQYF.